The present entry profiles one T cell receptor (beta chain) with its context. Its antigen is not known. The record originates from a study of shared clonotypes between healthy human individuals. Across the study: The people who gave samples were two women and a few men aged 18 to 49.

Profiled with immunoSEQ multiplex PCR; TCRdb holds only in-frame clones, not every one. The sample consists of 550,000 to 800,000 clones, roughly 91% of them appearing once. There were only Caucasian adults among the donors, and all lived in Nashville, Tennessee. Notes on the study in general: The study found lower generation probabilities in non-shared clonotypes than in those shared by all four donors. Rarefaction curves obtained for sorted subsets showed sequencing incomplete despite large depth.

Trimming took off 2 bases at V and 7 bases at J, with 14 bases between the two ends. Germline CDR1 reads WNHNN; CDR2 reads SYGVQD (reference sequence). CDR3 length: 14 residues. The rearrangement links TRBV10-1 to TRBJ2-5; possibly TRBD1 or TRBD2 for D (5 bases each). The clonotype originates from a young man in good health. Some clones in this sample may be carry-over from other donors' samples. Sequencing was done on a sample of memory CD8+ T cells from PBMCs. Documented subset: CD45RO+ cells pooled with CCR7-negative TemRA cells. CDR3 sequence (DNA): TGCGCCAGCAGTGAGGACCGGGACCCTAGGACCCAGTACTTC. Its protein product is CASSEDRDPRTQYF.